The next 28 T cell receptor beta chains were all read from a single sample in a study of T cells in Graves' hyperthyroidism and ophthalmopathy (dated by TCRdb to the late 2010s). Preparation of the library involved multiplex PCR. The data were produced on an Illumina HiSeq 2000. The TCR beta CDR3 regions were amplified from the RNA transcripts. For the first round of RT-PCR on the TCR CDR3, the HTBI primer set was used together with the Qiagen OneStep RT-PCR kit. TCRdb's own reprocessing of the public reads used fastp at Q25 and MiXCR and kept productive beta chains. Here each entry gathers all rows of one CDR3 protein and keeps the most common genes and DNA. The sample yields hundreds of thousands of distinct CDR3 sequences; less than 20% were counted once. The ten largest clones add up to about half of the sample. The material sequenced was blood. The source of these receptors is a man between 40 and 49 years old with Graves' ophthalmopathy.

The chain is built from TRBV7-2 and TRBJ2-1; the match to TRBD2 covers 7 bases. The V gene's germline CDR1 is SGHTA and CDR2 FQGNSA. J lost 5 bases, V lost 9 bases, and 16 bases had no gene match. This CDR3 is 16 amino acids long. The CDR3 reads CASSIASGLADNEQFF. The CDR3 DNA reads TGTGCCAGTAGTATTGCTAGTGGGCTAGCGGACAATGAGCAGTTCTTC.

The table lists this clonotype with a few counts. A much larger clone differs from this one at a single base, so this may be a read error. This chain connects TRBV10-3 to TRBJ1-1; 7 bases align to TRBD1. Germline lookup yields CDR1 ENHRY and CDR2 SYGVKD. The CDR3 runs to 11 residues. With V trimmed by 8 bases and J by 4 bases, 1 base remained unmatched. The CDR3 spells CAIQGGTEAFF. CDR3 bases: TGTGCCATCCAGGGGGGCACTGAAGCTTTCTTT.

This chain uses TRBV3-1 with TRBJ1-2; possibly TRBD1 for D (5 bases). The CDR3 covers 16 residues. The germline gives CDR1 LGHDT, CDR2 YNNKEL (reference sequence). The V end was cut by 4 bases, the J end by 7 bases, with 22 bases between. In DNA, the CDR3 is TGTGCCAGCAGCCCCCTAGGGCGGGCAGGCCAGGGTGGCTACACCTTC. Its translation: CASSPLGRAGQGGYTF.

This clonotype was observed at least ten times. V usage is TRBV7-9 and J usage is TRBJ2-3; 12 bases are a match to TRBD2. Germline values: CDR1 SEHNR, CDR2 FQNEAQ (reference sequence). The CDR3 is made up of 16 amino acids. The V gene end was trimmed by 5 bases and the J gene end by 2 bases; junction bases not matched to a gene: 5. The CDR3 sequence is CASSTGLAGHTDTQYF. The CDR3 DNA reads as TGTGCCAGCAGCACCGGACTAGCGGGGCACACAGATACGCAGTATTTT.

The chain employs TRBV3-1 and TRBJ2-3, with D possibly being TRBD1 (5 bases). V lost 3 bases to trimming and J lost 0 bases, with 13 bases between them. Germline V gene data show CDR1 as LGHDT and CDR2 as YNNKEL (reference sequence). The CDR3 runs to 16 residues. The CDR3 sequence is CASSQGSGISTDTQYF. Written as DNA, the CDR3 is TGTGCCAGCAGCCAGGGGTCAGGGATTAGCACAGATACGCAGTATTTT.

This clonotype was counted many times. The chain joins TRBV11-2 to TRBJ2-5; D call uncertain. V lost 0 bases and J 1 base, leaving 6 bases between the germline ends. From germline, CDR1 is SGHAT and CDR2 FQNNGV. CDR3 size: 14 residues. CDR3 loop: CASSLDIGQETQYF. The CDR3 bases are TGTGCCAGCAGCTTAGATATCGGCCAAGAGACCCAGTACTTC.

This clonotype was observed at least ten times. The chain is built from TRBV4-3 and TRBJ2-7; 11 bases fit TRBD2. The length of the CDR3 is 16 residues. Trimming at V came to 4 bases and at J to 2 bases, leaving 7 bases not matched to a gene. Per germline, CDR1 LGHNA and CDR2 YSLEER. This chain's CDR3 is CASSRSGTSGAYEQYF. DNA of the CDR3: TGCGCCAGCAGCCGCTCCGGGACTAGCGGAGCCTACGAGCAGTACTTC.

This rearrangement joins TRBV27 to TRBJ1-2; 8 nucleotides line up with TRBD1. In germline, CDR1 is MNHEY, CDR2 SMNVEV (reference sequence). The CDR3 is 13 residues long. J gave up 3 bases and V 10 bases, and 7 bases lay outside the gene matches. The CDR3 DNA is TGTGCCACCCGGACAGGGCCCTACTATGGCTACACCTTC. This gives the protein CATRTGPYYGYTF.

Concerning this clonotype: A much bigger clone sits one base away, suggesting this may be a read error. V is TRBV7-8 and J is TRBJ2-7; maybe TRBD1 (6 bases). V lost 4 bases and J lost 7, with 14 bases in between. Germline V gene data show CDR1 as SGHVS and CDR2 as FQNEAQ. The CDR3 extends over 13 amino acids. This CDR3 reads CASSSNRAREQYF. The CDR3, as DNA: TGTGCCAGCAGCTCCAACAGGGCGAGGGAGCAGTACTTC. The variable domain in full, completed from reference TRBV7-8 and TRBJ2-7, reads GAGVSQSPRYKVAKRGQDVALRCDPISGHVSLFWYQQALGQGPEFLTYFQNEAQLDKSGLPSDRFFAERPEGSVSTLKIQRTQQEDSAVYLCASSSNRAREQYFGPGTRLTVT.

The chain links TRBV6-1 to TRBJ1-1, with 8 bases matching TRBD1. CDR1 is MNHNS, CDR2 SASEGT, per germline. The CDR3 has 14 residues. The V and J ends lost 4 bases and 2 bases, in that order; junction bases with no gene match: 3. The CDR3, as DNA: TGTGCCAGCAGTGCACAGGGGGTTAACACTGAAGCTTTCTTT. Translated, it gives CASSAQGVNTEAFF.

This clonotype showed up many times. The chain carries TRBV2 and TRBJ2-3; no firm D call. Looked up from germline, CDR1 is SNHLY and CDR2 is FYNNEI. Trimming pared 6 bases from V and 2 bases from J, leaving 15 bases between. The CDR3 runs to 15 residues. The CDR3: CASSLLGLVTDTQYF. The DNA of the CDR3 is TGTGCCAGCAGCCTCCTCGGGTTGGTCACAGATACGCAGTATTTT.

This clonotype was recorded a few times. The V call is TRBV6-1, the J call TRBJ2-2, with 7 bases that match TRBD1. V lost 5 bases to trimming and J lost 3 bases; unmatched junction nucleotides: 12. The CDR3 is 17 amino acids. Germline CDR1 reads MNHNS; CDR2 reads SASEGT. This chain's CDR3 is CASSYGGQDLYTGELFF. CDR3 nucleotide sequence: TGTGCCAGCAGTTACGGTGGACAGGACCTTTACACCGGGGAGCTGTTTTTT.

The V call is TRBV30, the J call TRBJ2-2, with TRBD1 as a possible D gene (5 bases). The V gene's germline CDR1 is GTSNPN and CDR2 SVGIG (reference sequence). The CDR3 has 15 residues. Between the trimmed V and J ends, which lost 0 bases and 2 bases, there was a span of 10 bases. The DNA for the CDR3 is TGTGCCTGGAGTGTACTGGACACCAACACCGGGGAGCTGTTTTTT. Amino acid sequence: CAWSVLDTNTGELFF.

In this sample, this clonotype turned up a few times. CDR3 amino acids: CASSIAPGTGGSGELFF. The CDR3 DNA follows: TGTGCCAGTAGTATAGCCCCCGGGACAGGGGGCTCCGGGGAGCTGTTTTTT. The chain couples TRBV19 to TRBJ2-2; TRBD1 matches 12 bases. The CDR3 contains 17 residues. CDR1 is LNHDA, CDR2 SQIVND, per germline (reference sequence). V shed 1 base, J shed 6 bases, and the junction held 6 bases outside the gene matches.

The V and J genes are TRBV5-1 and TRBJ2-3; possibly TRBD2 for D (5 bases). CDR3 size: 15 residues. The germline V and J ends were trimmed by 0 bases and 0 bases, with 8 bases remaining between them. Germline CDR1 SGHRS, CDR2 YFSETQ. The CDR3 DNA reads TGCGCCAGCAGCTTGGTCGGGATCAGCACAGATACGCAGTATTTT. Its protein product is CASSLVGISTDTQYF.

This clonotype occurred once. The chain combines TRBV19 with TRBJ1-6; D is undetermined. Deletions cut 3 bases from V and 8 bases from J, with 5 bases between. The CDR3 is 12 amino acids. Per germline, CDR1 LNHDA and CDR2 SQIVND (reference sequence). This CDR3 reads CASSIIDSPLHF. The CDR3 DNA reads TGTGCCAGTAGTATTATTGATTCACCCCTCCACTTT.

This clonotype has a count of ten or more. The genes are TRBV5-1 and TRBJ1-1, with D uncertain. CDR3 length: 16 amino acids. Germline CDR1 SGHRS, CDR2 YFSETQ. The V and J ends lost 1 base and 2 bases respectively, with 15 bases between them. In nucleotides, the CDR3 is TGCGCCAGCAGCTTGAATCCCGGTGAGGGTAACACTGAAGCTTTCTTT. Protein sequence: CASSLNPGEGNTEAFF.

This clonotype was observed at least ten times. The chain combines TRBV5-1 with TRBJ2-7; 9 nucleotides line up with TRBD2. The CDR3 is 15 residues long. The junction had 1 base not matched to a gene; V was cut back by 0 bases and J by 0 bases. The V gene's germline CDR1 is SGHRS and CDR2 YFSETQ. CDR3 region: CASSLGLADSYEQYF. CDR3 sequence (DNA): TGCGCCAGCAGCTTGGGACTAGCGGACTCCTACGAGCAGTACTTC.

Many counts were recorded for this clonotype. The V gene is TRBV4-2, the J gene TRBJ2-1; D gene unclear. From germline, CDR1 is LGHNA and CDR2 YNFKEQ. V shed 3 bases and J shed 6 bases, with 9 bases lying between them. The CDR3 length is 13 residues. CDR3 sequence (DNA): TGTGCCAGCAGCCAGGCAAACAGCAATGAGCAGTTCTTC. Translated, it gives CASSQANSNEQFF.

In this sample, this clonotype turned up many times. V and J are TRBV10-3 and TRBJ1-5; D call uncertain. This CDR3 comprises 16 residues. Between the trimmed V and J ends, which lost 5 bases and 1 base, there was a span of 15 bases. Germline CDR1 ENHRY, CDR2 SYGVKD. CDR3 sequence reads: CAISTGPLKSNQPQHF. DNA of the CDR3: TGTGCCATCAGTACCGGGCCCCTGAAGAGCAATCAGCCCCAGCATTTT.

The chain links TRBV4-2 to TRBJ2-2; possible D gene TRBD1, 5 bases. Looked up from germline, CDR1 is LGHNA and CDR2 is YNFKEQ. The CDR3 spans 14 residues. V was cut by 0 bases and J by 6 bases, with 8 bases left in between. The CDR3 DNA sequence: TGTGCCAGCAGCCAAGATGAAGGGGCCGGGGAGCTGTTTTTT. Protein: CASSQDEGAGELFF.

This clonotype was counted ten times or more. CDR3 loop: CAWSQITGTQYNEQFF. In DNA form, the CDR3 reads TGTGCCTGGAGTCAAATTACGGGGACCCAGTACAATGAGCAGTTCTTC. The genes are TRBV30 and TRBJ2-1; D could derive from TRBD1 or TRBD2 (5 bases each). The CDR3 covers 16 residues. Trimming pared 2 bases from V and 4 bases from J, leaving 18 bases between. Germline-derived CDR1 and CDR2 are GTSNPN and SVGIG (reference sequence).

This clonotype was counted a few times. J is TRBJ2-1 and V is TRBV6-5; the D is unclear. This CDR3 comprises 15 residues. CDR1 is MNHEY and CDR2 is SVGAGI in the germline V gene. The V and J ends lost 5 bases and 9 bases respectively, with 20 bases between them. This CDR3 is CASSTLEVGLSEQFF. CDR3 bases: TGTGCCAGCAGTACTCTAGAAGTAGGCTTAAGTGAGCAGTTCTTC.

This clonotype was seen repeatedly, ten times or more. V gene TRBV14 combines with J gene TRBJ2-3; TRBD2 matches at 12 bases. Germline lookup yields CDR1 SGHDN and CDR2 FVKESK. The CDR3 runs 15 residues. Germline trimming cut 1 base from V and 6 bases from J; bases unmatched to any gene: 2. CDR3 sequence reads: CASSQGLAGVDTQYF. In DNA, the CDR3 is TGTGCCAGCAGCCAAGGACTAGCGGGAGTGGATACGCAGTATTTT.

This clonotype was recorded many times. The gene calls are TRBV28 and TRBJ2-7; 7 nucleotides match TRBD1. CDR1 and CDR2 (germline): MDHEN, SYDVKM. The CDR3 loop spans 15 amino acids. V dropped 5 bases and J dropped 2; count of bases not matched to a gene: 9. CDR3 in amino acids: CASSQTGWSTYEQYF. The CDR3 DNA follows: TGTGCCAGCAGTCAGACAGGGTGGAGCACCTACGAGCAGTACTTC.

This clonotype has more than one count but fewer than ten. The V gene is TRBV5-6, the J gene TRBJ1-1; the D gene is possibly TRBD1 (5 bases). The germline CDR1 and CDR2 sequences are SGHDT and YYEEEE. This CDR3 is built from 15 residues. V lost 4 bases and J lost 1, with 14 bases in between. The CDR3 nucleotides are TGTGCCAGCAGCCTCAGGGTAGATTGGAACACTGAAGCTTTCTTT. The encoded protein is CASSLRVDWNTEAFF.

The table lists this clonotype with a few counts. This chain joins TRBV4-1 and TRBJ2-2; tentatively, D is TRBD2 (6 bases). The germline CDR1 and CDR2 sequences are MGHRA and YSYEKL. Trimming took 3 bases from V and 7 from J, leaving 15 bases between them. CDR3 size: 15 residues. The CDR3 DNA follows: TGCGCCAGCAGCCAGCCACGATGGCGGGGCGGGGAGCTGTTTTTT. Translation: CASSQPRWRGGELFF.

This clonotype occurred a few times. The chain combines TRBV19 with TRBJ2-5; 8 nucleotides align to TRBD2. V was pared by 4 bases and J by 4 bases, with 5 bases of the junction left unmatched. The CDR3 sequence is 14 residues long. CDR1 is LNHDA, CDR2 SQIVND, per germline (reference sequence). DNA of the CDR3: TGTGCCAGTAGTAGGATAGCGGGGACAGAGACCCAGTACTTC. Residues: CASSRIAGTETQYF.